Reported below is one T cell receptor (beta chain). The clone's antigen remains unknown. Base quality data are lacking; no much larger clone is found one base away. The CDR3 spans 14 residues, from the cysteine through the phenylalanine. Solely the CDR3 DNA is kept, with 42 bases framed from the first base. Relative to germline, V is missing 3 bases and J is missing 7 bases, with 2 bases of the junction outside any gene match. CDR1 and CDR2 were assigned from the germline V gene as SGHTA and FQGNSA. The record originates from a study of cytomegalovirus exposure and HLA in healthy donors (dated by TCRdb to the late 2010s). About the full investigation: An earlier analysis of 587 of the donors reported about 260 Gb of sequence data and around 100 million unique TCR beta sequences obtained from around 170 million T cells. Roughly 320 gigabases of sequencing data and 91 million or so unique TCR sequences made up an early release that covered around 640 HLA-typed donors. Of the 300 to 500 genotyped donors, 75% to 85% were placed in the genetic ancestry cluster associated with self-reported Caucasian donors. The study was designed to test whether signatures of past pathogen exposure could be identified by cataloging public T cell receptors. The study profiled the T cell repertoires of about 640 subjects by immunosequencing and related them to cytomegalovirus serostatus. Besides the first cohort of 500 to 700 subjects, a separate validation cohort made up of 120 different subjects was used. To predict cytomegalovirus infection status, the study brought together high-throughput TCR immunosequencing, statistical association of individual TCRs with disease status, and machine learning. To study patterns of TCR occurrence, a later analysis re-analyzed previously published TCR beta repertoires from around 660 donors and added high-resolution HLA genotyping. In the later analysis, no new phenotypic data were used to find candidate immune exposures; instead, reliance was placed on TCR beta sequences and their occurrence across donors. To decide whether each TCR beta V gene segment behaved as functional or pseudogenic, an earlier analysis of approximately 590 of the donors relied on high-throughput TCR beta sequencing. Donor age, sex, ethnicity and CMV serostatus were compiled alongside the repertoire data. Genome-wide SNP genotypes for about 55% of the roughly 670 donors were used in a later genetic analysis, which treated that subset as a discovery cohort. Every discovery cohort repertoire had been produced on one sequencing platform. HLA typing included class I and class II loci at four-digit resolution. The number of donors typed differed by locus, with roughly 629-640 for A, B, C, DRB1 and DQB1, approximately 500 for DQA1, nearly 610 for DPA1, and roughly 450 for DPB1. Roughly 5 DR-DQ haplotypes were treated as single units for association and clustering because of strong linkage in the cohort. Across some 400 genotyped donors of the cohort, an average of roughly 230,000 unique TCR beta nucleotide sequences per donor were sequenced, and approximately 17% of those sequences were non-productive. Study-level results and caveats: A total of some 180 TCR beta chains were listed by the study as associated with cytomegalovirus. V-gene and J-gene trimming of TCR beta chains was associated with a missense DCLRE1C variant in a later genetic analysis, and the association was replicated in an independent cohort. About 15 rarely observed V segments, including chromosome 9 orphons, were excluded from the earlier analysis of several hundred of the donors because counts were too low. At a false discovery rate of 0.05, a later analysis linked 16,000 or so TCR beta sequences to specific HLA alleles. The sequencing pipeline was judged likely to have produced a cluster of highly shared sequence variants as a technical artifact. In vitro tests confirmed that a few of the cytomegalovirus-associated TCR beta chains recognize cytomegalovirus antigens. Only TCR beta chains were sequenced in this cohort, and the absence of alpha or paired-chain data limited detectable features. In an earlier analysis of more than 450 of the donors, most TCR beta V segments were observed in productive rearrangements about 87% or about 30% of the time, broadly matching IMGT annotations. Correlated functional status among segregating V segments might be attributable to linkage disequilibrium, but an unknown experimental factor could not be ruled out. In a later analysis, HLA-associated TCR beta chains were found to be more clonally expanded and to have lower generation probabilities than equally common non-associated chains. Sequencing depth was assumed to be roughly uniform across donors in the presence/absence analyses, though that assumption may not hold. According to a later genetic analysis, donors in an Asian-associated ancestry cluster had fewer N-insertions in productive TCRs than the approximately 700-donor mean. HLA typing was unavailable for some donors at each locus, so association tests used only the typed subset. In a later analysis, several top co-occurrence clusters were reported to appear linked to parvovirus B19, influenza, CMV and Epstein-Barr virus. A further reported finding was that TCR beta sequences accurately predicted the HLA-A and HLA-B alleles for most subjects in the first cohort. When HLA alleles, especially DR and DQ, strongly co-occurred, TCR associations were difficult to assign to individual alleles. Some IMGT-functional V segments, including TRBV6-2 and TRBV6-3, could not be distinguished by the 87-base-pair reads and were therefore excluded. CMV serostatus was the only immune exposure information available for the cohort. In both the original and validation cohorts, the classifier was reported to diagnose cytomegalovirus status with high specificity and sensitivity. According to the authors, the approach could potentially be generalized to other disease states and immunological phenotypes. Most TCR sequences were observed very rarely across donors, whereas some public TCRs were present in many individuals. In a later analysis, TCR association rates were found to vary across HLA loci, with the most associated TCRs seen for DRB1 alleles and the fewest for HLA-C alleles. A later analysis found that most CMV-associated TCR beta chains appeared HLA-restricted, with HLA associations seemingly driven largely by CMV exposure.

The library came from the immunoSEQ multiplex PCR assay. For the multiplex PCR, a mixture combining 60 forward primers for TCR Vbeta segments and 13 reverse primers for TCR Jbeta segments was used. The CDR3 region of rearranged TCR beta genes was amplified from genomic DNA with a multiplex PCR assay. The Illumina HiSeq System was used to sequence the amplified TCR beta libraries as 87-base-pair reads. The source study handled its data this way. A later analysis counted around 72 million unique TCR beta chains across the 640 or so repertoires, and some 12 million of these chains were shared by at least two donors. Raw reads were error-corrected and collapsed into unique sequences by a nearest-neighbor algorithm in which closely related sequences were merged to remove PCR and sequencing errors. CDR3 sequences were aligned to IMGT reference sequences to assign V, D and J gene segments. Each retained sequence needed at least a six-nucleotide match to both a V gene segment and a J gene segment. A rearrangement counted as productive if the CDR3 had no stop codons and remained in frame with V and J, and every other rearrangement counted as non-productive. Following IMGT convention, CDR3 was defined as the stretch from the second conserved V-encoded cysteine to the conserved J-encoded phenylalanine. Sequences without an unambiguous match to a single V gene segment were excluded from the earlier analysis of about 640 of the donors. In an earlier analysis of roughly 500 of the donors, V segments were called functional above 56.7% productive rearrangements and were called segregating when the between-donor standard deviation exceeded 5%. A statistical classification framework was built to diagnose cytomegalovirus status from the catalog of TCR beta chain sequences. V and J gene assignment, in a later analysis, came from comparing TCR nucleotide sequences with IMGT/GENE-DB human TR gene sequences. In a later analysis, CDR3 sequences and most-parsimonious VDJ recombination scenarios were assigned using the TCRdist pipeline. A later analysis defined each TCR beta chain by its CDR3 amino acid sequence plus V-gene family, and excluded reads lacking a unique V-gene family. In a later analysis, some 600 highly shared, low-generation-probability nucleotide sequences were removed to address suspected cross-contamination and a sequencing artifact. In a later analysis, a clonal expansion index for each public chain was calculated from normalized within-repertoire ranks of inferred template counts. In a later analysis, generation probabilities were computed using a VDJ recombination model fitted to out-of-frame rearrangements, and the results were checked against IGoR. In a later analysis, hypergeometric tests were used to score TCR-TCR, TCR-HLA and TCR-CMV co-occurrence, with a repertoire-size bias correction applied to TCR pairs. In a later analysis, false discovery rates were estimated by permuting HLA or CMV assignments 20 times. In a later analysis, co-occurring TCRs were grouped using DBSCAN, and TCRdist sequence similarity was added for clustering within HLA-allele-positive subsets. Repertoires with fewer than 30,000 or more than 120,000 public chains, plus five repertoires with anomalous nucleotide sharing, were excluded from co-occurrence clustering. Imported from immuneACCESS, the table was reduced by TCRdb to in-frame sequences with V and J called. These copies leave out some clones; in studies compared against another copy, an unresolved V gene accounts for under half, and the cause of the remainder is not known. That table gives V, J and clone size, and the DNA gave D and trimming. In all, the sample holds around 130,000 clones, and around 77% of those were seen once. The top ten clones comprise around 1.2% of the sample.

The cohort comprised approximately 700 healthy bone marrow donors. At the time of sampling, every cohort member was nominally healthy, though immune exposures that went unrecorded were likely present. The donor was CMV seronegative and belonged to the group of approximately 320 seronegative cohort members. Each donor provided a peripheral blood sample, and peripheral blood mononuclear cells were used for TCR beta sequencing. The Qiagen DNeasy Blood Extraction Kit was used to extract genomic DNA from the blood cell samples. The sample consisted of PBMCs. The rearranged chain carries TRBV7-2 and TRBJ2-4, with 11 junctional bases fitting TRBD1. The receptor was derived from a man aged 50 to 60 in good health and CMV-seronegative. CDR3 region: CASSFGTGGNIQYF. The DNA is TGTGCCAGCAGCTTCGGGACAGGGGGGAACATTCAGTACTTC.